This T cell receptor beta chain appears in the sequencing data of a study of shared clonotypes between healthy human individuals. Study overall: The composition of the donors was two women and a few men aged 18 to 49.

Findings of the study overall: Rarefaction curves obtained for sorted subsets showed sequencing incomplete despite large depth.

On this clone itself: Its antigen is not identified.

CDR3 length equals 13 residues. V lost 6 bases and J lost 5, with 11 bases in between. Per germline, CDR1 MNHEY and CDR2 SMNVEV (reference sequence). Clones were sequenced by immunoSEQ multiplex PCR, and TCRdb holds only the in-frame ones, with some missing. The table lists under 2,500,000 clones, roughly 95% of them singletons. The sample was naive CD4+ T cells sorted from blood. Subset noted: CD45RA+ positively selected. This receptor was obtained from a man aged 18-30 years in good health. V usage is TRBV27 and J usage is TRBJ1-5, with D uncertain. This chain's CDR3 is CASSPVAHQPQHF. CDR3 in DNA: TGTGCCAGCAGCCCCGTTGCCCATCAGCCCCAGCATTTT.